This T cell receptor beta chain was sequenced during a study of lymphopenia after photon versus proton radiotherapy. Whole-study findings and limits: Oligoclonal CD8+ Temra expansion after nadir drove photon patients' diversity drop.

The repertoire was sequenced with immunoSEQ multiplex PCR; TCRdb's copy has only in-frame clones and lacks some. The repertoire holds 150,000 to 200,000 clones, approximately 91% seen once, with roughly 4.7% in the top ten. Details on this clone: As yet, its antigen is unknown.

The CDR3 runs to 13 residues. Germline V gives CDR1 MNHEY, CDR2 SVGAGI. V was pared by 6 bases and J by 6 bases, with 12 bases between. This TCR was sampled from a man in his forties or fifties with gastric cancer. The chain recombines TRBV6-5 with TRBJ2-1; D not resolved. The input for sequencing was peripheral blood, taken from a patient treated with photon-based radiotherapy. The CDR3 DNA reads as TGTGCCAGCAGCCCCCGGTTCCCCAATGAGCAGTTCTTC. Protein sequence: CASSPRFPNEQFF.